What follows describes a single TCR beta chain. The antigen is not known. Positive CCR7 selection of CD45RO-negative cells yielded the naive CD8 cells, and terminally differentiated effector memory CD45RA+ cells were excluded. Sequencing used immunoSEQ multiplex PCR; TCRdb keeps in-frame clones, though not all of them. The profile shows hundreds of thousands of clones, 85% to 95% of them singletons. The sample originates from a study of shared clonotypes between healthy human individuals. The wider study: Donor composition was two women and a few men, aged 18 to 49. Whole-study findings and limits: Depth was large, yet rarefaction showed that sorted-subset sequencing was incomplete.

This sequence was found in a woman aged 25 to 39 in good health. Sequencing input: naive CD8+ T cells sorted from blood.

The chain's CDR3 is CASEQEGALPYEQYF. Here the CDR3 DNA reads TGTGCCAGCGAGCAGGAGGGGGCGCTTCCCTACGAGCAGTACTTC. V and J are TRBV2 and TRBJ2-7, with D tentatively TRBD1 (7 bases). V was trimmed by 8 bases and J by 2 bases, leaving 19 bases between them. The CDR3 runs 15 residues. The germline V gene encodes CDR1 SNHLY and CDR2 FYNNEI. The full variable domain, completed using reference TRBV2 and TRBJ2-7, is EPEVTQTPSHQVTQMGQEVILRCVPISNHLYFYWYRQILGQKVEFLVSFYNNEISEKSEIFDDQFSVERPDGSNFTLKIRSTKLEDSAMYFCASEQEGALPYEQYFGPGTRLTVT.